The 4 T cell receptor beta chains below were found in one sample sequenced in a study of identical twins. TCRdb analysed the 5' RACE reads with MiXCR anew, one entry per CDR3 protein. The sample records roughly 1.6 million distinct CDR3 sequences, less than 40% being singletons. The sample consisted of cord blood. The receptors were sampled from a newborn girl in good health.

This clonotype was seen just once. The J gene is TRBJ2-3, the V gene TRBV7-2; TRBD2 matches at 10 bases. V lost 5 bases to trimming and J lost 3 bases; unmatched junction nucleotides: 5. This CDR3 comprises 15 residues. Looked up from germline, CDR1 is SGHTA and CDR2 is FQGNSA. The CDR3 is CASSRVSGGTDTQYF. DNA of the CDR3: TGTGCCAGCAGCCGAGTTAGCGGGGGGACAGATACGCAGTATTTT.

The CDR3 DNA sequence: TGTGCCAGCAGTCTACAGGGGTTTCCCTTCTACGAGCAGTACTTC. As protein: CASSLQGFPFYEQYF. V and J are TRBV2 and TRBJ2-5; 7 bases agree with TRBD1. The J call may be faulty, since TRBJ2-7 better matches the DNA end. The V gene's germline CDR1 is SNHLY and CDR2 FYNNEI. The CDR3 has 15 amino acids.

This clonotype showed up just a few times. The gene calls are TRBV12-3 or TRBV12-4 and TRBJ1-2; 12 bases line up with TRBD1. This CDR3 spans 16 amino acids. With 6 bases clipped from V and 8 bases from J, the junction kept 13 bases outside the gene matches. Here the CDR3 DNA reads TGTGCCAGCAGACAAGTTCCCGGGACAGGGGGCGACGGCTACACCTTC. It translates to CASRQVPGTGGDGYTF.

This clonotype has at least ten counts. The genes are TRBV25-1 and TRBJ2-7; the D call may be TRBD1 or TRBD2 (5 bases each). Trimming removed 4 bases from V and 4 bases from J, with 11 bases in between. CDR3 size: 13 residues. Germline CDR1 MGHDK, CDR2 SYGVNS. The CDR3 protein is CASSGDGLYEQYF. In nucleotides, the CDR3 is TGTGCCAGCAGTGGGGACGGATTATACGAGCAGTACTTC.